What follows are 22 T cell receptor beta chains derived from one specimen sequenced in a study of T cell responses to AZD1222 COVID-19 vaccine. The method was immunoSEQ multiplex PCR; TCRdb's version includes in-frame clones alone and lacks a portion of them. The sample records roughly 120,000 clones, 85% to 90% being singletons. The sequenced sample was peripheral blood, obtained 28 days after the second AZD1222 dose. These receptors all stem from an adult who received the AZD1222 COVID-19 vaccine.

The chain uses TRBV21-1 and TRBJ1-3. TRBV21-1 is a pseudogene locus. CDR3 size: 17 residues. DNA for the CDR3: TGTGCCAGCAGCACTCCCCCGGAGGGAGGGTCTGGAAACACCATATATTTT. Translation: CASSTPPEGGSGNTIYF.

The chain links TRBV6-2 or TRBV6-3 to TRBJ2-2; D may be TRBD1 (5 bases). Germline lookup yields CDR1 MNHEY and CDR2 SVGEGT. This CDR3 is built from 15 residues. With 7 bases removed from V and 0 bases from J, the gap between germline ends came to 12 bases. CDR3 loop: CASIPTVSNTGELFF. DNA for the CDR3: TGTGCCAGCATCCCGACAGTGTCGAACACCGGGGAGCTGTTTTTT.

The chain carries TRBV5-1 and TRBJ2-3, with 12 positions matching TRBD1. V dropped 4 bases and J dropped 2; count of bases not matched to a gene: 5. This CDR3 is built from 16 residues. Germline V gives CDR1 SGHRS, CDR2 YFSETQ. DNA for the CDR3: TGCGCCAGCAGCCCCCTGGGACAGGGGGCCACAGATACGCAGTATTTT. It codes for CASSPLGQGATDTQYF.

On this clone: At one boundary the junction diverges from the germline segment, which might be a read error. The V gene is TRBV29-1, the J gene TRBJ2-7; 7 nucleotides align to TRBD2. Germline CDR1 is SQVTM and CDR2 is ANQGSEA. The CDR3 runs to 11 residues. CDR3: CSIREAGEQYF. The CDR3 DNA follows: TGTAGCATACGGGAGGCCGGCGAGCAGTACTTC.

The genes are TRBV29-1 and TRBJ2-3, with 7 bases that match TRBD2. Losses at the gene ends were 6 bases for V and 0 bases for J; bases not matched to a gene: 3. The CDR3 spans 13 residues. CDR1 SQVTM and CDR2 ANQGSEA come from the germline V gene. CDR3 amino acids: CSVSAGSTDTQYF. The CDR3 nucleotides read TGCAGCGTCTCAGCGGGAAGCACAGATACGCAGTATTTT.

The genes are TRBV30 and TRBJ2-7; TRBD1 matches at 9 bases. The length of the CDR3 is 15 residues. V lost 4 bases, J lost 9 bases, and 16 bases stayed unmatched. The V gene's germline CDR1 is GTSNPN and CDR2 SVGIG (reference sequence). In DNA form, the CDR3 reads TGTGCCTGGACCCGCGGACAGGGGATAGTTAGCGGGCAGTACTTC. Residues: CAWTRGQGIVSGQYF.

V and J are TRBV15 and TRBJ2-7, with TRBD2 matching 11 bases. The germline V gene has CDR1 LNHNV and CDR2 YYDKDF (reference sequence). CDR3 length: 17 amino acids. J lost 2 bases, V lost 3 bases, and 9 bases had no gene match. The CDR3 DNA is TGTGCCACCAGCAGGGAGGGTACTAGCGGGAGACCCTACGAGCAGTACTTC. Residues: CATSREGTSGRPYEQYF.

The CDR3 bases are TGTGCCAGCAGCGTGACAGGGGGCGGGTATGGCTACACCTTC. Its translation is CASSVTGGGYGYTF. V and J are TRBV6-6 and TRBJ1-2, with 10 bases aligning to TRBD1. Germline-derived CDR1 and CDR2 are MNHNY and SVGAGI (reference sequence). The CDR3 loop spans 14 amino acids. The J segment lost 5 bases and the V segment lost 6 bases, leaving 6 bases of the junction unmatched.

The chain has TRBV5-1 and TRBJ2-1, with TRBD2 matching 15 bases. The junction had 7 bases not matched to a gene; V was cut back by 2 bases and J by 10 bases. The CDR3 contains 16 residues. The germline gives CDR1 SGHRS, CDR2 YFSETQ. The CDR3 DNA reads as TGCGCCAGCAGCTTACCCGGACTAGCGGGAGGGGGCGAGCAGTTCTTC. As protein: CASSLPGLAGGGEQFF.

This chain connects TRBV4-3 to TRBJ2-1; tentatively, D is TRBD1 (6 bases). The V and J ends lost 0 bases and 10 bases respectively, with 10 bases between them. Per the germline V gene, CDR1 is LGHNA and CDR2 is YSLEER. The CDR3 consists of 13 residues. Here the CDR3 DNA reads TGCGCCAGCAGCCAAGATGTCGGGACAGAGCAGTTCTTC. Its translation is CASSQDVGTEQFF.

The CDR3 spells CASSLSGTSTDTQYF. DNA for the CDR3: TGTGCCAGCAGTCTTTCCGGGACTAGCACAGATACGCAGTATTTT. The chain links TRBV28 to TRBJ2-3; TRBD2 is a possible D gene (6 bases). The V gene lost 5 bases and the J gene lost 0 bases, with 12 bases spanning the gap. The length of the CDR3 is 15 residues. In germline, CDR1 is MDHEN, CDR2 SYDVKM.

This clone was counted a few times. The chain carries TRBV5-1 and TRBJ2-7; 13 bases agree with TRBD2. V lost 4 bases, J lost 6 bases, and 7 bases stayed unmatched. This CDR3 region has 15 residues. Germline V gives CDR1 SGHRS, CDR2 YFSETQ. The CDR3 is CASSPRTSGSPEQYF. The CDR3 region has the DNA TGCGCCAGCAGCCCAAGGACTAGCGGGAGTCCCGAGCAGTACTTC.

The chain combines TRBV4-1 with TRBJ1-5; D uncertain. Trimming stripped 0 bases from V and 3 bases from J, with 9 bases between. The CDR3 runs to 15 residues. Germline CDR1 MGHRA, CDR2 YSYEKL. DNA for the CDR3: TGCGCCAGCAGCCAAGAATGGGAGGCCAATCAGCCCCAGCATTTT. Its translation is CASSQEWEANQPQHF.

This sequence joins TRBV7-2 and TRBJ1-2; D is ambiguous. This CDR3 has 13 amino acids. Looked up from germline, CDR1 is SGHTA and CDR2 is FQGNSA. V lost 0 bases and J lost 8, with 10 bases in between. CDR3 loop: CASSLARGGGYTF. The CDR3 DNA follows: TGTGCCAGCAGCTTAGCTCGAGGAGGGGGCTACACCTTC. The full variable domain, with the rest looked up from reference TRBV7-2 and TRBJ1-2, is GAGVSQSPSNKVTEKGKDVELRCDPISGHTALYWYRQSLGQGLEFLIYFQGNSAPDKSGLPSDRFSAERTGGSVSTLTIQRTQQEDSAVYLCASSLARGGGYTFGSGTRLTVV.

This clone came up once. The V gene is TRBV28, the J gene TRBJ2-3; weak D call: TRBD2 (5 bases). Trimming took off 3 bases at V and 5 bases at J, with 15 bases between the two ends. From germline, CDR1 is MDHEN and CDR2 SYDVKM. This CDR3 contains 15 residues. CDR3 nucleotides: TGTGCCAGCAGTTTGAGCGGAGCGTGGGTAGATACGCAGTATTTT. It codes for CASSLSGAWVDTQYF.

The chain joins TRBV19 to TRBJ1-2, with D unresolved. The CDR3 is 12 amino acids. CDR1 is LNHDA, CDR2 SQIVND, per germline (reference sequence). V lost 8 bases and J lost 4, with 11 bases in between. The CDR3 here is CASSSVGYGYTF. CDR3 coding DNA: TGTGCCAGTTCGTCAGTTGGCTATGGCTACACCTTC.

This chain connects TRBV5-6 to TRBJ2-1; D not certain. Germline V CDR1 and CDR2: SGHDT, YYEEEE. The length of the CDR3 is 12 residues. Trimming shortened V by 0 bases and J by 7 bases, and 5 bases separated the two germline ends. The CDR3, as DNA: TGTGCCAGCAGCTTGGAACGGAATGAGCAGTTCTTC. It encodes CASSLERNEQFF. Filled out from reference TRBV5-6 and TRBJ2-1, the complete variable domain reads DAGVTQSPTHLIKTRGQQVTLRCSPKSGHDTVSWYQQALGQGPQFIFQYYEEEERQRGNFPDRFSGHQFPNYSSELNVNALLLGDSALYLCASSLERNEQFFGPGTRLTVL.

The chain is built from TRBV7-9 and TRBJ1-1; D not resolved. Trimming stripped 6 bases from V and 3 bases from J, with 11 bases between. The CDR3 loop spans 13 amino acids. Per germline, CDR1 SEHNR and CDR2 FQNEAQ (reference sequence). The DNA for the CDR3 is TGTGCCAGCAGTTCGAACCTCGACACTGAAGCTTTCTTT. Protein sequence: CASSSNLDTEAFF. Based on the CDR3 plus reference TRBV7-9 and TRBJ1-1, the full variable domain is DTGVSQNPRHKITKRGQNVTFRCDPISEHNRLYWYRQTLGQGPEFLTYFQNEAQLEKSRLLSDRFSAERPKGSFSTLEIQRTEQGDSAMYLCASSSNLDTEAFFGQGTRLTVV.

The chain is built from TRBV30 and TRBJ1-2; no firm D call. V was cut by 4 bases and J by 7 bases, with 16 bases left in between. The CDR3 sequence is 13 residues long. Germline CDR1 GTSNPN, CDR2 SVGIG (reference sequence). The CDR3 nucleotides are TGTGCCTGGACCTTACCCACTAGAGCTGGCTACACCTTC. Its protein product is CAWTLPTRAGYTF. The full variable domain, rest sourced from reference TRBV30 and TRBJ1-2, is SQTIHQWPATLVQPVGSPLSLECTVEGTSNPNLYWYRQAAGRGLQLLFYSVGIGQISSEVPQNLSASRPQDRQFILSSKKLLLSDSGFYLCAWTLPTRAGYTFGSGTRLTVV.

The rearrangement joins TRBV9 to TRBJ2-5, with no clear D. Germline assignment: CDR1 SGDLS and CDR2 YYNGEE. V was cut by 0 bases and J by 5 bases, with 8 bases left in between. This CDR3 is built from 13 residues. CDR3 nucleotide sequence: TGTGCCAGCAGCGTAGGGACCTTGGAGACCCAGTACTTC. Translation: CASSVGTLETQYF.

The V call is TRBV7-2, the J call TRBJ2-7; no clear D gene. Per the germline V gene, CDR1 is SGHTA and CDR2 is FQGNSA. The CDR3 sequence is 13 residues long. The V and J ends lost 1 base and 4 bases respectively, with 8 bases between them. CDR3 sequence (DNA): TGTGCCAGCAGCTTAGTCGAGCAATACGAGCAGTACTTC. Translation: CASSLVEQYEQYF.

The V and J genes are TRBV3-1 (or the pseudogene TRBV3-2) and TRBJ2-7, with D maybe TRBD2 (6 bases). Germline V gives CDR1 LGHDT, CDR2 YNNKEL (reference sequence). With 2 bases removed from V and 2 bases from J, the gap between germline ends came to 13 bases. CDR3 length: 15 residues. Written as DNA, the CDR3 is TGTGCCAGCAGCCAAAGGGGCGGGAAAACCTACGAGCAGTACTTC. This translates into CASSQRGGKTYEQYF.